These 15 T cell receptor beta chains were sequenced from one sample in a study of T cell clones after liver transplantation. TCRdb's table, derived via immunoSEQ multiplex PCR, lists solely in-frame clones and lacks some. Of about 75,000 clones listed, under 90% are singletons. This sample comprised CD4+ T cells from blood, obtained roughly 50 months after liver transplant. All receptors come from a human patient who received a liver transplant. The T cells may partly be graft donor cells.

The chain has TRBV27 and TRBJ2-7; D uncertain. V dropped 5 bases and J dropped 0 bases, with 20 bases sitting between them. Germline CDR1 is MNHEY and CDR2 is SMNVEV (reference sequence). There are 17 residues in the CDR3. CDR3 protein: CASSPQVGGHSSYEQYF. The CDR3 bases are TGTGCCAGCAGTCCCCAGGTGGGCGGCCACAGCTCCTACGAGCAGTACTTC.

This chain links TRBV9 with TRBJ2-3; 7 bases fit TRBD2. V trimming: 3 bases; J trimming: 9 bases; junction bases outside the gene matches: 19. CDR3 length: 17 residues. Germline CDR1 reads SGDLS; CDR2 reads YYNGEE. In nucleotides, the CDR3 is TGTGCCAGCAGCGCCCGACCATCCCCTGAGCGGGGCGACACGCAGTATTTT. This gives the protein CASSARPSPERGDTQYF.

The J gene is TRBJ2-7, the V gene TRBV27; 8 positions agree with TRBD2. Germline trimming cut 3 bases from V and 1 base from J; bases unmatched to any gene: 32. CDR1 is MNHEY and CDR2 is SMNVEV in the germline V gene (reference sequence). The CDR3 totals 24 residues. The CDR3 DNA follows: TGTGCCAGCAGTTTTTATCGAGCCCGGACAACAGGGCCAGGCAGCCGGGGGGGGTCCTACGAGCAGTACTTC. This codes for CASSFYRARTTGPGSRGGSYEQYF.

The chain joins TRBV27 to TRBJ2-7, with TRBD1 as a possible D gene (5 bases). Germline values: CDR1 MNHEY, CDR2 SMNVEV (reference sequence). The CDR3 has 13 residues. Between the trimmed V and J ends, which lost 2 bases and 3 bases, there was a span of 8 bases. Written as DNA, the CDR3 is TGTGCCAGCAGTTTAATAAGGGGCTACGAGCAGTACTTC. The encoded protein is CASSLIRGYEQYF.

The V call is TRBV5-5, the J call TRBJ1-3, with D possibly matching TRBD1 (6 bases). Germline lookup yields CDR1 SGHKS and CDR2 YYEKEE (reference sequence). This CDR3 is built from 15 residues. V dropped 0 bases and J dropped 0 bases, with 7 bases sitting between them. CDR3 nucleotides: TGTGCCAGCAGCTTGGCCAGGGGCTCTGGAAACACCATATATTTT. It specifies CASSLARGSGNTIYF. The entire variable domain, with the rest obtained from reference TRBV5-5 and TRBJ1-3, is as follows: DAGVTQSPTHLIKTRGQQVTLRCSPISGHKSVSWYQQVLGQGPQFIFQYYEKEERGRGNFPDRFSARQFPNYSSELNVNALLLGDSALYLCASSLARGSGNTIYFGEGSWLTVV.

The chain recombines TRBV5-4 with TRBJ2-1; 10 positions agree with TRBD2. The CDR3 is 19 amino acids. Trimming removed 4 bases from V and 6 bases from J; junction bases left unmatched: 19. CDR1 SGHNT and CDR2 YYREEE come from the germline V gene (reference sequence). CDR3 in amino acids: CASSPSPGLAVSMANEQFF. DNA for the CDR3: TGTGCCAGCAGCCCCTCCCCAGGACTAGCGGTCTCGATGGCCAATGAGCAGTTCTTC.

The CDR3 region is CASSLAGDGNTIYF. As DNA, the CDR3 is TGTGCCAGCAGCTTAGCAGGGGATGGAAACACCATATATTTT. V and J are TRBV11-2 and TRBJ1-3, with D maybe TRBD1 (6 bases). V lost 1 base, J lost 3 bases, and 7 bases lay in between. The germline V gene has CDR1 SGHAT and CDR2 FQNNGV. The CDR3 is made up of 14 amino acids.

The chain carries TRBV5-4 and TRBJ1-5, with D unclear. This CDR3 spans 15 amino acids. Trimming took 3 bases from V and 3 from J, leaving 13 bases between them. The germline V gene has CDR1 SGHNT and CDR2 YYREEE (reference sequence). CDR3 loop: CASSSDGLPNQPQHF. The CDR3 coding sequence is TGTGCCAGCAGCTCGGACGGGCTGCCCAATCAGCCCCAGCATTTT.

The chain is built from TRBV5-1 and TRBJ2-1; D remains ambiguous. In germline, CDR1 is SGHRS, CDR2 YFSETQ. The V end lost 0 bases, the J end lost 5 bases, and 6 bases lay between the germline ends. The CDR3 runs 13 residues. The CDR3 region has the DNA TGCGCCAGCAGCTTGGCTAGTAACAATGAGCAGTTCTTC. Amino acids: CASSLASNNEQFF. Full variable domain (outside the CDR3, taken from reference TRBV5-1 and TRBJ2-1): KAGVTQTPRYLIKTRGQQVTLSCSPISGHRSVSWYQQTPGQGLQFLFEYFSETQRNKGNFPGRFSGRQFSNSRSEMNVSTLELGDSALYLCASSLASNNEQFFGPGTRLTVL.

The rearrangement links TRBV7-9 to TRBJ2-1; 8 positions agree with TRBD1. Germline trimming cut 1 base from V and 3 bases from J; bases unmatched to any gene: 2. The CDR3 spans 15 residues. Germline V CDR1 and CDR2: SEHNR, FQNEAQ (reference sequence). The CDR3 spells CASSLGGQGYNEQFF. The CDR3 nucleotides are TGTGCCAGCAGCTTAGGAGGACAGGGCTACAATGAGCAGTTCTTC.

The chain carries TRBV19 and TRBJ1-4; D gene uncertain. Germline CDR1 is LNHDA and CDR2 is SQIVND (reference sequence). The V end lost 6 bases, the J end lost 3 bases, and 14 bases lay between the germline ends. This CDR3 comprises 15 residues. CDR3: CASSASQPSNEKLFF. Here the CDR3 DNA reads TGTGCCAGTAGCGCCTCTCAGCCCTCTAATGAAAAACTGTTTTTT.

Notes on this clone: Distinct nucleotide sequences in the sample also encode this CDR3. The chain links TRBV12-5 to TRBJ1-6; the match to TRBD1 covers 9 bases. The CDR3 extends over 14 amino acids. CDR1 and CDR2 from the germline V gene are LGHNT and FRNRAP. V lost 6 bases to trimming and J lost 9 bases; unmatched junction nucleotides: 6. The CDR3: CASGPGQGSSPLHF. CDR3 nucleotide sequence: TGTGCTAGTGGCCCCGGACAGGGGAGTTCACCCCTCCACTTT.

The chain has TRBV7-2 and TRBJ1-4, with 9 bases lining up with TRBD1. Germline V gives CDR1 SGHTA, CDR2 FQGNSA. There are 15 residues in the CDR3. V lost 5 bases to trimming and J lost 3 bases; unmatched junction nucleotides: 4. The CDR3 nucleotides read TGTGCCAGCAGCCTGAGACAGGGGGCTAATGAAAAACTGTTTTTT. Protein sequence: CASSLRQGANEKLFF.

The genes are TRBV7-3 and TRBJ2-1; 9 bases map to TRBD2. Germline assignment: CDR1 SGHTA and CDR2 FQGTGA. CDR3 length: 17 residues. Germline trimming cut 5 bases from V and 5 bases from J; bases unmatched to any gene: 13. CDR3 protein: CASSLYPGTSPDNEQFF. As DNA, the CDR3 is TGTGCCAGCAGCCTGTACCCCGGGACTAGCCCGGACAATGAGCAGTTCTTC. The full variable domain, its missing parts supplied by reference TRBV7-3 and TRBJ2-1, is GAGVSQTPSNKVTEKGKYVELRCDPISGHTALYWYRQSLGQGPEFLIYFQGTGAADDSGLPNDRFFAVRPEGSVSTLKIQRTERGDSAVYLCASSLYPGTSPDNEQFFGPGTRLTVL.

The chain couples TRBV11-2 to TRBJ2-5; D gene uncertain. The CDR3 has 13 amino acids. The germline CDR1 and CDR2 sequences are SGHAT and FQNNGV. V was cut by 5 bases and J by 3 bases, with 10 bases left in between. The DNA of the CDR3 is TGTGCCAGCAGCGGCCGATGGGAAGAGACCCAGTACTTC. Residues: CASSGRWEETQYF.